The source of this T cell receptor beta chain is a study of T cells in localized non-small cell lung cancer. Study-level points and caveats: Longer overall survival associated with higher blood T cell density; shorter survival with higher adjacent-lung clonality.

The method was immunoSEQ multiplex PCR; TCRdb's version includes in-frame clones alone and lacks a portion of them. This repertoire shows about 52,000 clones, around 90% found once; its top ten account for around 16%. A remark on this clone: What it binds is unknown.

Specimen: PBMCs, collected before any cancer treatment. The sequence was obtained from a female donor with stage II lung adenocarcinoma.

The CDR3: CAISDRDQETQYF. CDR3 coding DNA: TGTGCCATCAGTGACAGGGACCAAGAGACCCAGTACTTC. V is TRBV10-3 and J is TRBJ2-5, with D maybe TRBD1 (5 bases). CDR1 and CDR2 (germline): ENHRY, SYGVKD. Trimming shortened V by 3 bases and J by 0 bases, and 5 bases separated the two germline ends. The CDR3 spans 13 residues.